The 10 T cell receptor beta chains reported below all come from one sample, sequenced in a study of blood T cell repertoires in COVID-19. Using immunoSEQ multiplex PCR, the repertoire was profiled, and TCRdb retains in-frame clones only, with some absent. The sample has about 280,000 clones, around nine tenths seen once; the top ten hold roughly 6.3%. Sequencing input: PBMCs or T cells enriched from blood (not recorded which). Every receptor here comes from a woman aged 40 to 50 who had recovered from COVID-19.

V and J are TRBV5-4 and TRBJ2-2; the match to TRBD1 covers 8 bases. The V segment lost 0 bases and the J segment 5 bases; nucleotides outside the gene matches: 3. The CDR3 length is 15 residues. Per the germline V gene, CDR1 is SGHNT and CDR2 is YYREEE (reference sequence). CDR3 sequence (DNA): TGTGCCAGCAGCTTGGAATGGACAGGGACCGGGGAGCTGTTTTTT. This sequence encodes CASSLEWTGTGELFF.

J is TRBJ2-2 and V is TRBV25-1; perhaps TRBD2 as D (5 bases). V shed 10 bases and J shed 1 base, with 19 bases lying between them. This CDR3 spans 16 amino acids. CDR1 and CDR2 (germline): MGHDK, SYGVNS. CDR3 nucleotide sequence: TGTGCCATCGAATGGTGGGGAGCGGTGAACACCGGGGAGCTGTTTTTT. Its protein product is CAIEWWGAVNTGELFF.

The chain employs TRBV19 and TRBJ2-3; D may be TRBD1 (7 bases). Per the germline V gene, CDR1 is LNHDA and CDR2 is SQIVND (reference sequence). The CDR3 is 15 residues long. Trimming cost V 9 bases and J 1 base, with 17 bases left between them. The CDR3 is CASRGAGRGTDTQYF. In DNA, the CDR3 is TGTGCCAGCAGGGGGGCGGGGCGCGGCACAGATACGCAGTATTTT.

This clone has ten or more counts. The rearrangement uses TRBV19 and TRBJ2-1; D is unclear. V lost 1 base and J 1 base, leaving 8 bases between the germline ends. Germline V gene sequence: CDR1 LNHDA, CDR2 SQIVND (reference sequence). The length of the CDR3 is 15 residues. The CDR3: CASSIGDRSYNEQFF. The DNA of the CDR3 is TGTGCCAGTAGTATAGGCGATCGTTCCTACAATGAGCAGTTCTTC. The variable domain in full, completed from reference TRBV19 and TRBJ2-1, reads DGGITQSPKYLFRKEGQNVTLSCEQNLNHDAMYWYRQDPGQGLRLIYYSQIVNDFQKGDIAEGYSVSREKKESFPLTVTSAQKNPTAFYLCASSIGDRSYNEQFFGPGTRLTVL.

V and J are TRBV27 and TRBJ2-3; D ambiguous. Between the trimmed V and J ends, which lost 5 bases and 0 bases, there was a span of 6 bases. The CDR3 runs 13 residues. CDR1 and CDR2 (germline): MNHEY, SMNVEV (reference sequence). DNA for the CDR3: TGTGCCAGCAGTCTAGTTAGCACAGATACGCAGTATTTT. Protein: CASSLVSTDTQYF.

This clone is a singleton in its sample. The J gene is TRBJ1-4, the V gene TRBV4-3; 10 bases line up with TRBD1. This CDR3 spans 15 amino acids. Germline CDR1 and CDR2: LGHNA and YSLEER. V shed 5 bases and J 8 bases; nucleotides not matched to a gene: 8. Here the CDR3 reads CASSEGTGESEKLFF. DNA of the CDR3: TGCGCCAGCAGCGAAGGGACAGGGGAAAGCGAAAAACTGTTTTTT.

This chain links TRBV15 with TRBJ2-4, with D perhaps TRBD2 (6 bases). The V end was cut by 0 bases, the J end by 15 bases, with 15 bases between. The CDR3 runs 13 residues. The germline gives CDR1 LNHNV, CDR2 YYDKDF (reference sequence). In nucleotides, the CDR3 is TGTGCCACCAGCAGAGATGTCGCGGGAATGAGGTACTTC. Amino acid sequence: CATSRDVAGMRYF.

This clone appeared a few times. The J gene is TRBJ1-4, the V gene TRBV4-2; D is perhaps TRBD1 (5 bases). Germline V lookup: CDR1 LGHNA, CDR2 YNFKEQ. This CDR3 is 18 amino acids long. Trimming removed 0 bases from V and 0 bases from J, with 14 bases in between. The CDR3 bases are TGTGCCAGCAGCCAAGAACAAGGTCTAGGGGCAACTAATGAAAAACTGTTTTTT. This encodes CASSQEQGLGATNEKLFF.

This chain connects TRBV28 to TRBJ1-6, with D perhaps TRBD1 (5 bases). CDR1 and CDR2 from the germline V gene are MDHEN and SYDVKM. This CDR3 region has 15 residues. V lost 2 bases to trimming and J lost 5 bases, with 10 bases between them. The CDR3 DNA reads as TGTGCCAGCAGTTTAGCGGGACCCAATAATTCACCCCTCCACTTT. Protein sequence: CASSLAGPNNSPLHF.

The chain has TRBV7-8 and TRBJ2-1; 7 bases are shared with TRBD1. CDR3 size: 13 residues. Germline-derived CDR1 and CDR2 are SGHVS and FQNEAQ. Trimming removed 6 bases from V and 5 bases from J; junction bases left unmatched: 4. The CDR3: CASRLGQNNEQFF. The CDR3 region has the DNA TGTGCCAGCAGACTGGGACAGAACAATGAGCAGTTCTTC.